This TCR beta chain emerged from a study of shared clonotypes between healthy human individuals. CD4+ cell separation produced CD45RA+ naive and CD45RA-negative memory subsets. In the study's own analysis: Sequence data from immunoSEQ were junction-only and lacked quality scores; consequently, filtering differed. Measured with immunoSEQ multiplex PCR; TCRdb has only the in-frame clones, and not every one. V and J calls and clone size come straight from that table; D and trimming were deduced from the DNA. The table includes roughly 2.5 million clones, just over 90% detected once. This CDR3 is 15 amino acids long. V lost 6 bases, J lost 3 bases, and 6 bases stayed unmatched. Germline V gene sequence: CDR1 WSHSY, CDR2 SAAADI.

Material for sequencing was naive CD4+ T cells sorted from blood. As for subset: CD45RA+ positively selected. V gene TRBV10-2 combines with J gene TRBJ2-3; 10 bases map to TRBD2. The TCR was taken from a man between 18 and 29 years old in good health. The CDR3 loop reads CASRGTSGKTDTQYF. As DNA, the CDR3 is TGCGCCAGCAGGGGTACTAGCGGGAAGACAGATACGCAGTATTTT.